The 26 T cell receptor beta chains below were found in one sample sequenced in a study of memory CD4+ T cells and cytomegalovirus serostatus. Single viable CD3+CD4+CD8-CD45RO+ cells were sorted as the memory CD4+ T cells. Profiling relied on immunoSEQ multiplex PCR, and the TCRdb table lists in-frame clones only, not all of them. Here the sample spans about 59,000 clones, about 81% being singletons. Specimen: memory CD4+ T cells from blood. The source of these receptors is an adult in good health and CMV-seronegative.

The rearrangement links TRBV18 to TRBJ1-1; 7 bases map to TRBD1. The germline gives CDR1 KGHSH, CDR2 LQKENI. This CDR3 is built from 15 residues. The J segment lost 3 bases and the V segment lost 1 base, leaving 5 bases of the junction unmatched. In DNA, the CDR3 is TGTGCCAGCTCACCACTGGAGGGGGCCCACACTGAAGCTTTCTTT. As protein: CASSPLEGAHTEAFF.

In its sample, this clone was seen a few times. The gene calls are TRBV7-9 and TRBJ2-5, with D possibly TRBD1 on 6 matching bases. V lost 11 bases to trimming and J lost 3 bases, with 16 bases between them. From germline, CDR1 is SEHNR and CDR2 FQNEAQ (reference sequence). The CDR3 spans 13 residues. The CDR3 protein is CAVGASAEETQYF. In DNA, the CDR3 is TGTGCCGTGGGGGCGTCAGCTGAAGAGACCCAGTACTTC.

This chain connects TRBV2 to TRBJ2-5, with 10 bases identical to TRBD2. Per germline, CDR1 SNHLY and CDR2 FYNNEI. This CDR3 comprises 16 residues. After removal of 4 bases from V and 0 bases from J, the junction contained 5 bases not matched to a gene. For the CDR3, the DNA is TGTGCCAGCAGTGGAGGAGCGGGAGGGTACCAAGAGACCCAGTACTTC. Translation gives CASSGGAGGYQETQYF.

This chain uses TRBV7-9 with TRBJ1-5; maybe TRBD1 (5 bases). Germline CDR1 is SEHNR and CDR2 is FQNEAQ (reference sequence). V dropped 8 bases and J dropped 1 base, with 6 bases sitting between them. The CDR3 consists of 12 residues. CDR3 bases: TGTGCCAGCGCAGGGAGCAATCAGCCCCAGCATTTT. The encoded protein is CASAGSNQPQHF.

This clone turned up a few times. The gene calls are TRBV30 and TRBJ1-1, with D possibly being TRBD1 (6 bases). The CDR3 is 12 amino acids. The germline CDR1 and CDR2 sequences are GTSNPN and SVGIG (reference sequence). V was clipped by 4 bases and J by 1 base, with 7 bases between them. The CDR3 here is CAWNRENTEAFF. CDR3 sequence (DNA): TGTGCCTGGAACAGGGAGAACACTGAAGCTTTCTTT.

A remark on this clone: One end of the junction varies from germline; a read error may be responsible. The V call is TRBV7-7, the J call TRBJ2-5; a weak D match, TRBD1 (6 bases). Germline values: CDR1 SSHAT, CDR2 FNYEAQ (reference sequence). The CDR3 is made up of 15 amino acids. The CDR3 reads CASSLGARGSETQYF. CDR3 sequence (DNA): TGTGCTAGCAGCTTAGGTGCGAGGGGGAGCGAGACCCAGTACTTC.

This clone was picked up one time. The V and J genes are TRBV7-8 and TRBJ2-2; 8 bases fit TRBD2. The V segment lost 3 bases and the J segment 6 bases; nucleotides outside the gene matches: 6. This CDR3 has 15 residues. CDR1 SGHVS and CDR2 FQNEAQ come from the germline V gene. CDR3 in amino acids: CASSLDGRASGELFF. The CDR3 coding sequence is TGTGCCAGCAGCTTGGACGGGAGGGCCTCCGGGGAGCTGTTTTTT.

The chain employs TRBV7-3 and TRBJ2-6; D not resolved. The CDR3 is 14 amino acids. The germline V gene has CDR1 SGHTA and CDR2 FQGTGA. The germline V and J ends were trimmed by 5 bases and 0 bases, with 5 bases remaining between them. The CDR3 DNA reads as TGTGCCAGCAGCCCCGGCTCTGGGGCCAACGTCCTGACTTTC. Protein product: CASSPGSGANVLTF.

This clone was seen only a few times. This chain links TRBV7-2 with TRBJ2-7, with D maybe TRBD2 (5 bases). Trimming left V 5 bases short and J 0 bases short, with 17 bases between. Germline V gives CDR1 SGHTA, CDR2 FQGNSA. The CDR3 consists of 16 residues. In DNA, the CDR3 is TGTGCCAGCAGCCCCGAGATTAGCGCTAGCTCCTACGAGCAGTACTTC. Translation gives CASSPEISASSYEQYF.

The sample holds a few counts of this clone. The chain has TRBV28 and TRBJ2-1; D gene unclear. The CDR3 has 11 residues. Trimming left V 5 bases short and J 5 bases short, with 4 bases between. Germline lookup yields CDR1 MDHEN and CDR2 SYDVKM. CDR3 nucleotide sequence: TGTGCCAGCAGTCCAAACAATGAGCAGTTCTTC. Protein sequence: CASSPNNEQFF.

The chain links TRBV19 to TRBJ2-5; D call uncertain. Trimming stripped 1 base from V and 2 bases from J, with 5 bases between. The germline V gene has CDR1 LNHDA and CDR2 SQIVND (reference sequence). This CDR3 has 13 amino acids. The CDR3 DNA sequence: TGTGCCAGTAGTATAGCTAGGCAAGAGACCCAGTACTTC. Translation gives CASSIARQETQYF.

The V and J genes are TRBV12-5 and TRBJ1-2, with 8 positions matching TRBD1. The CDR3 contains 13 residues. With 1 base clipped from V and 7 bases from J, the junction kept 2 bases outside the gene matches. Germline assignment: CDR1 LGHNT and CDR2 FRNRAP. CDR3 in DNA: TGTGCTAGTGGTTTGGGACAGGGGTCTGGCTACACCTTC. Translation gives CASGLGQGSGYTF.

The genes are TRBV7-2 and TRBJ2-2; maybe TRBD1 (5 bases). V dropped 10 bases and J dropped 6 bases, with 12 bases sitting between them. Per germline, CDR1 SGHTA and CDR2 FQGNSA. The CDR3 runs 12 residues. CDR3 sequence (DNA): TGTGCCACCTCAGGGTTGGCCGGGGAGCTGTTTTTT. Its translation is CATSGLAGELFF.

The rearrangement uses TRBV27 and TRBJ2-6; D gene uncertain. With 5 bases removed from V and 1 base from J, the gap between germline ends came to 6 bases. In germline, CDR1 is MNHEY, CDR2 SMNVEV (reference sequence). The CDR3 length is 14 residues. This CDR3 is CASSPNSGANVLTF. For the CDR3, the DNA is TGTGCCAGCAGTCCAAATTCTGGGGCCAACGTCCTGACTTTC.

The V gene is TRBV5-1, the J gene TRBJ2-3; the D is unclear. The length of the CDR3 is 16 residues. The V and J ends lost 0 bases and 3 bases respectively, with 14 bases between them. Germline CDR1 SGHRS, CDR2 YFSETQ. The CDR3 bases are TGCGCCAGCAGCTTGGGATCCAATTGGGGAACAGATACGCAGTATTTT. It is translated as CASSLGSNWGTDTQYF. The entire variable domain, with the rest obtained from reference TRBV5-1 and TRBJ2-3, is as follows: KAGVTQTPRYLIKTRGQQVTLSCSPISGHRSVSWYQQTPGQGLQFLFEYFSETQRNKGNFPGRFSGRQFSNSRSEMNVSTLELGDSALYLCASSLGSNWGTDTQYFGPGTRLTVL.

The chain is built from TRBV30 and TRBJ1-2, with no clear D. CDR3 size: 13 residues. Germline CDR1 is GTSNPN and CDR2 is SVGIG (reference sequence). The V end was cut by 3 bases, the J end by 0 bases, with 8 bases between. This chain's CDR3 is CAWRQDSNYGYTF. Here the CDR3 DNA reads TGTGCCTGGAGACAAGATTCTAACTATGGCTACACCTTC.

The rearrangement uses TRBV28 and TRBJ2-1; TRBD1 is a possible D gene (5 bases). Germline V gives CDR1 MDHEN, CDR2 SYDVKM. Deletions cut 2 bases from V and 1 base from J, with 9 bases between. CDR3 size: 15 residues. This CDR3 reads CASSLNRLSYNEQFF. CDR3 nucleotide sequence: TGTGCCAGCAGTTTAAACAGGTTGTCCTACAATGAGCAGTTCTTC.

This clone has just a few counts. The V gene is TRBV25-1, the J gene TRBJ2-1, with no clear D. Trimming shortened V by 4 bases and J by 0 bases, and 10 bases separated the two germline ends. Per the germline V gene, CDR1 is MGHDK and CDR2 is SYGVNS. This CDR3 region has 15 residues. CDR3 sequence (DNA): TGTGCCAGCAGTGCCCGACTCAGCTCCTACAATGAGCAGTTCTTC. Protein product: CASSARLSSYNEQFF.

This chain connects TRBV5-1 to TRBJ2-7; D is undetermined. With 1 base removed from V and 7 bases from J, the gap between germline ends came to 12 bases. CDR3 size: 13 residues. Germline-derived CDR1 and CDR2 are SGHRS and YFSETQ. The CDR3 sequence: CASSLSGSEEQYF. The CDR3 DNA is TGCGCCAGCAGCTTGTCCGGGTCAGAAGAGCAGTACTTC.

The genes are TRBV19 and TRBJ1-2; 10 bases agree with TRBD1. V shed 3 bases, J shed 4 bases, and the junction held 8 bases outside the gene matches. The germline gives CDR1 LNHDA, CDR2 SQIVND (reference sequence). This CDR3 has 16 amino acids. CDR3 sequence (DNA): TGTGCCAGTAGTATGGACAGGGGGACCTACTTCTATGGCTACACCTTC. Encoded protein: CASSMDRGTYFYGYTF.

The rearrangement links TRBV19 to TRBJ1-1; perhaps TRBD1 as D (5 bases). This CDR3 comprises 12 residues. Trimming removed 5 bases from V and 8 bases from J, with 12 bases in between. Germline loops: CDR1 LNHDA, CDR2 SQIVND (reference sequence). CDR3 in amino acids: CASSDRNSEAFF. The DNA for the CDR3 is TGTGCCAGTAGTGACAGAAATTCAGAAGCTTTCTTT. Using reference TRBV19 and TRBJ1-1 for the parts outside the CDR3, the full variable domain is DGGITQSPKYLFRKEGQNVTLSCEQNLNHDAMYWYRQDPGQGLRLIYYSQIVNDFQKGDIAEGYSVSREKKESFPLTVTSAQKNPTAFYLCASSDRNSEAFFGQGTRLTVV.

The genes are TRBV11-3 and TRBJ2-1; D possibly corresponds to TRBD1 (6 bases). Germline loops: CDR1 SGHNT, CDR2 YENEEA. Trimming removed 7 bases from V and 2 bases from J, with 15 bases in between. The CDR3 has 15 residues. The CDR3 region has the DNA TGTGCCAGCACCCCTTGGGACAACCCCTACAATGAGCAGTTCTTC. It specifies CASTPWDNPYNEQFF.

The chain joins TRBV6-1 to TRBJ1-1; D remains unclear. Trimming removed 6 bases from V and 1 base from J, with 9 bases in between. This CDR3 is 13 amino acids long. Germline values: CDR1 MNHNS, CDR2 SASEGT. The DNA of the CDR3 is TGTGCCAGCAGGGCGAAGCGGAACACTGAAGCTTTCTTT. It specifies CASRAKRNTEAFF.

In its sample, this clone was seen a few times. The V call is TRBV7-2, the J call TRBJ1-4, with D tentatively TRBD1 (5 bases). The CDR3 runs 15 residues. Germline V gives CDR1 SGHTA, CDR2 FQGNSA. V was shortened by 5 bases and J by 5 bases, with 15 bases between the two germline ends. The CDR3 loop reads CASSNRDGSNEKLFF. CDR3 nucleotides: TGTGCCAGCAGCAACCGGGACGGATCAAATGAAAAACTGTTTTTT.

The gene calls are TRBV7-9 and TRBJ2-3; D is undetermined. CDR3 size: 13 residues. V shed 1 base and J shed 2 bases, with 4 bases lying between them. Germline CDR1 is SEHNR and CDR2 is FQNEAQ (reference sequence). CDR3 residues: CASSLEVTDTQYF. As DNA, the CDR3 is TGTGCCAGCAGCTTAGAGGTCACAGATACGCAGTATTTT.

The chain links TRBV7-2 to TRBJ1-2; 7 bases map to TRBD1. CDR1 and CDR2 from the germline V gene are SGHTA and FQGNSA. Trimming took 1 base from V and 6 from J; bases not matched to a gene: 8. This CDR3 comprises 15 residues. The CDR3 loop reads CASSLEGGRDNGYTF. The CDR3 DNA sequence: TGTGCCAGCAGCTTAGAAGGGGGCAGGGATAATGGCTACACCTTC. The whole variable domain, filled in from reference TRBV7-2 and TRBJ1-2, reads GAGVSQSPSNKVTEKGKDVELRCDPISGHTALYWYRQSLGQGLEFLIYFQGNSAPDKSGLPSDRFSAERTGGSVSTLTIQRTQQEDSAVYLCASSLEGGRDNGYTFGSGTRLTVV.